This TCR beta chain was retrieved from a study of T cell responses to AZD1222 COVID-19 vaccine. The study, taken as a whole, reports: The span of vaccine-associated CD4 TCRs extended across spike, with dominance at 160-218 and 743-854. Only six AZD1222 recipients tested seropositive at baseline. The donors showed a predominance of white British ancestry and of females, with possible underestimation of clonal diversity. Of spike-specific TCRs, nearly half reportedly target regions left unmutated in variants.

Here immunoSEQ multiplex PCR was the method, and the copy in TCRdb shows in-frame clones only, minus some. The sample carries about 120,000 clones, around 85% recorded once. As regards this clone: Antigen: not known.

The CDR3 length is 12 residues. V was cut by 7 bases and J by 3 bases, with 9 bases left in between. Sequenced here: peripheral blood, sampled on day 0 of AZD1222 vaccination. The chain recombines TRBV12-3 or TRBV12-4 with TRBJ1-1; D is undetermined. The source is an adult in good health. This CDR3 is CASTYTDTEAFF. The CDR3 DNA sequence: TGTGCCAGCACCTATACGGACACTGAAGCTTTCTTT.